This T cell receptor beta chain comes out of a study of blood T cells in healthy people across ages. This clonotype turned up a few times. The V gene's germline CDR1 is SEHNR and CDR2 FQNEAQ (reference sequence). V shed 5 bases, J shed 4 bases, and the junction held 8 bases outside the gene matches. The CDR3 extends over 15 amino acids. PCR was performed a second time for roughly 7 to 11 cycles using a sample-barcoded 5' primer and a J-beta primer mix. Using its own MiXCR run on the 5' RACE reads, TCRdb lists one record per CDR3 protein. This repertoire shows 900,000 to 950,000 distinct CDR3 sequences, almost 30% found once; its top ten account for approximately 10%. The same specimen was also included in a second study, on T cells of mothers and their children.

The clonotype comes from a woman aged 40 to 50 in good health. This chain uses TRBV7-9 with TRBJ2-5; 9 bases line up with TRBD1. The sequenced sample consisted of blood. In DNA, the CDR3 is TGTGCCAGCAGCCAGGACAGGGGATCCCTAGAGACCCAGTACTTC. This encodes CASSQDRGSLETQYF.